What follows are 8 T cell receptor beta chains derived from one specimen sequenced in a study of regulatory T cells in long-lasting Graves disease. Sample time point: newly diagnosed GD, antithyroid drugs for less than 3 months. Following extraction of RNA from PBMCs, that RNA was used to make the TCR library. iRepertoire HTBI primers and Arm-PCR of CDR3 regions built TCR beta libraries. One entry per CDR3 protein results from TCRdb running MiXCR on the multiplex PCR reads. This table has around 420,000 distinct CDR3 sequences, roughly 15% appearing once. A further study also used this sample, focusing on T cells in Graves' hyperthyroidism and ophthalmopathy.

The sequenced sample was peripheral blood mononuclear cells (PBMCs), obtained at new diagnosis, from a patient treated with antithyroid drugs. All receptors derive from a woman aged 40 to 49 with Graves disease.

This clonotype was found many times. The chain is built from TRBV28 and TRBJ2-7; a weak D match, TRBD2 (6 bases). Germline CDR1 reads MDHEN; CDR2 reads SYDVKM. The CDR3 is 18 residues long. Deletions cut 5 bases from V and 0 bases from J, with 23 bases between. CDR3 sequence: CASSIIGDAGTHSYEQYF. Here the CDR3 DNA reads TGTGCCAGCAGTATTATAGGGGACGCCGGGACTCACTCCTACGAGCAGTACTTC. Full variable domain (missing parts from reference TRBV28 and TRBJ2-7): DVKVTQSSRYLVKRTGEKVFLECVQDMDHENMFWYRQDPGLGLRLIYFSYDVKMKEKGDIPEGYSVSREKKERFSLILESASTNQTSMYLCASSIIGDAGTHSYEQYFGPGTRLTVT.

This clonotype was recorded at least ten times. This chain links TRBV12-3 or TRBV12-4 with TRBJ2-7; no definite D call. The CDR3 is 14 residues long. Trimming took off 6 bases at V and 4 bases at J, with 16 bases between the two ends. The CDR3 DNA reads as TGTGCCAGCAGCTTACCCGGCAGGTCATACGAGCAGTACTTC. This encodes CASSLPGRSYEQYF.

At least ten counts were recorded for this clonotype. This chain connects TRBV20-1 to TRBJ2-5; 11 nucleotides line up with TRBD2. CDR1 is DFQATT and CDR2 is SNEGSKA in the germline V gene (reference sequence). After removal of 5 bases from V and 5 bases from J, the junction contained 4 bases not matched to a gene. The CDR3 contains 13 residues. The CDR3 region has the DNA TGCAGTGCTTTCTCTAGCGGGAGGGAGACCCAGTACTTC. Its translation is CSAFSSGRETQYF.

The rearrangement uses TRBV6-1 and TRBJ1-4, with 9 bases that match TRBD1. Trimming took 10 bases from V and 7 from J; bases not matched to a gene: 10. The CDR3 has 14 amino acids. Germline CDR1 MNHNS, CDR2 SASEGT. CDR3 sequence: CATATSTGGEKLFF. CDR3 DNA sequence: TGTGCCACCGCAACGTCGACAGGGGGTGAAAAACTGTTTTTT.

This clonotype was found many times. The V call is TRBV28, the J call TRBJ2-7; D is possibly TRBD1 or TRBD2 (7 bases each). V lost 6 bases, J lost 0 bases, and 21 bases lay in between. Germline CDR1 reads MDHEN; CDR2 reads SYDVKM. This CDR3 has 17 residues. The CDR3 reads CASRGYNRGGSSYEQYF. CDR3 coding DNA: TGTGCCAGCAGAGGATACAACAGGGGAGGGAGCTCCTACGAGCAGTACTTC.

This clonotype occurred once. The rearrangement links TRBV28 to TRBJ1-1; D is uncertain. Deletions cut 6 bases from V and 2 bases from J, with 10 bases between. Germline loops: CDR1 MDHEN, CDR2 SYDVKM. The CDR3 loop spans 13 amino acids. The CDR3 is CASRTVSNTEAFF. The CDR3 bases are TGTGCCAGCAGAACAGTTTCCAACACTGAAGCTTTCTTT.

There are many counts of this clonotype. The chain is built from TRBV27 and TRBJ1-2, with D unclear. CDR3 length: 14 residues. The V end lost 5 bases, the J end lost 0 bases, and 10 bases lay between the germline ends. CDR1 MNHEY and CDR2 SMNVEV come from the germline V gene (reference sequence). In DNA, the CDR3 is TGTGCCAGCAGTCCAAGGGCCACTAACTATGGCTACACCTTC. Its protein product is CASSPRATNYGYTF.

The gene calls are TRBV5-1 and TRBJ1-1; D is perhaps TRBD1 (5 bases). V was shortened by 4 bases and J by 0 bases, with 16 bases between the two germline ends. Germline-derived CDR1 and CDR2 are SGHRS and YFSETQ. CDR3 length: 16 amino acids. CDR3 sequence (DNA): TGCGCCAGCAGCGCCTCGGGGGAAGATATGAACACTGAAGCTTTCTTT. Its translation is CASSASGEDMNTEAFF.